This paragraph reports one T cell receptor (beta chain). Its binding antigen is unknown. No base-level quality is on record; no much larger clone is a single base apart. The collaborating institutions used their own protocols to collect whole blood in K2EDTA tubes. For TCRbeta analysis, collaborators shipped samples as frozen whole blood, isolated PBMCs, or DNA extracted from either of those sample types. This specimen comes from a study of blood T cell repertoires in COVID-19 (dated by TCRdb to about 2020). Notes on the research overall: Collaborator samples came from the United States, Italy and Spain and covered acute and convalescent phases of COVID-19. The prospective study material was composed of cDNA or gDNA derived from T cells, B-cell-depleted T cells, or PBMCs. Deeply sampled blood TCRbeta repertoires from subjects exposed to, actively infected with, or recovered from COVID-19 were included in the dataset. A freely available public database, intended as a resource for researchers studying the immune response to SARS-CoV-2, is where the repertoires were released. The samples were drawn from two sources: the first 160 participants of the ongoing ImmuneRACE study, and over 950 subjects contributed by 6 global collaborators. The sample metadata nearly always contained a de-identified subject ID, COVID-19 status, age in years and sex. Where available, HLA class I and class II types were taken from metadata supplied by the sample provider and were not determined by assay-based typing. Overall study results and their limits: How much clinical and demographic metadata was included differed by source and by participant, and the metadata was provided uncurated.

The immunoSEQ Assay, a bias-controlled multiplex PCR, was used to amplify TCRbeta CDR3 regions from genomic DNA. The original methods were these. Nucleated cell counts per sample were estimated from amplification of reference gene primers within the assay. Sequence reads were collapsed and filtered to measure the absolute abundance of every unique TCRbeta CDR3 rearrangement. For each sample, productive Simpson clonality was calculated as the square root of Simpson's diversity index over productive rearrangements. This is the immuneACCESS table as TCRdb keeps it, with only in-frame sequences that have V and J called. A part of the clones is gone; compared with another copy, unresolved V genes explain less than half, and the rest is unexplained. The V and J calls and clone size are taken from that table; D and trimming were inferred from the DNA. In this sample the table shows 45,000 to 55,000 clones, approximately 87% of which occur a single time. Of the sample, roughly 5% falls within the top ten clones.

Taken from the germline V gene (reference sequence), the CDR1 and CDR2 loops are SEHNR and FQNEAQ. Including cysteine and phenylalanine, the CDR3 has 13 amino acids. The DNA shown is the 39-base CDR3, in frame from base 1. V sheds 6 bases and J sheds 6 bases, leaving 14 bases between their ends. The origin of this receptor is a human donor in a cohort sampled during active COVID-19. Input material: peripheral blood. This chain is built from TRBV7-9 and TRBJ1-1, and TRBD1 may be the D gene, going by 6 matching bases. The CDR3 amino acid sequence is: CASRRRTGSEAFF. The bases read TGTGCCAGCAGACGGCGTACAGGGTCTGAAGCTTTCTTT. Reference TRBV7-9 and TRBJ1-1 genes cover what lies past the CDR3, so the full variable domain is DTGVSQNPRHKITKRGQNVTFRCDPISEHNRLYWYRQTLGQGPEFLTYFQNEAQLEKSRLLSDRFSAERPKGSFSTLEIQRTEQGDSAMYLCASRRRTGSEAFFGQGTRLTVV.